This T cell receptor (beta chain) was retrieved from a study of control samples from healthy donors and cancer patients. The method was immunoSEQ multiplex PCR; TCRdb's version includes in-frame clones alone and lacks a portion of them. The table lists 40,000 to 55,000 clones, roughly 87% of them singletons. The CDR3 extends over 16 amino acids. The germline V gene encodes CDR1 LGHNA and CDR2 YNFKEQ. V gave up 0 bases and J gave up 5 bases, with 16 bases separating them. Specimen: PBMCs. This chain joins TRBV4-2 and TRBJ2-5; no reliable D call. The clonotype originates from a man aged 40-49 years with colorectal cancer. The CDR3: CASSQDWARAMETQYF. In DNA form, the CDR3 reads TGTGCCAGCAGCCAAGATTGGGCCCGAGCTATGGAGACCCAGTACTTC.